These 23 T cell receptor beta chains came from one sample sequenced in a study of blood T cells in healthy people across ages (dated by TCRdb to the mid-2010s). The library was built by means of 5' RACE. TCRdb lists the instrument as Illumina HiSeq 2500. A second PCR of roughly 7 to 11 cycles was performed with a sample-barcoded 5' primer and a J-beta primer mix. The raw public data were reprocessed by TCRdb itself: fastp quality trimming at Q25, MiXCR clonotype calling, in-frame beta chains only. Each entry is one CDR3 protein sequence, shown with its most common DNA and genes. The sample table lists 730,000 or so distinct CDR3 sequences, roughly two fifths of them with a count of one. Of the sample, around 32% is held by the ten largest clones. Sequenced: blood. Receptors were obtained from an older man in good health.

Only a few counts were recorded for this clonotype. The chain carries TRBV20-1 and TRBJ2-7, with TRBD2 as a possible D gene (6 bases). V gave up 0 bases and J gave up 7 bases, with 10 bases separating them. This CDR3 is built from 12 residues. From germline, CDR1 is DFQATT and CDR2 SNEGSKA (reference sequence). The CDR3 protein is CSARDPRGEQYF. The CDR3 bases are TGCAGTGCTAGAGACCCGCGGGGTGAGCAGTACTTC.

This clonotype was recorded a few times. The V call is TRBV6-2 or TRBV6-3, the J call TRBJ2-1; 10 bases map to TRBD2. Germline V gene sequence: CDR1 MNHEY, CDR2 SVGEGT. The V gene end was trimmed by 4 bases and the J gene end by 2 bases; junction bases not matched to a gene: 2. The CDR3 contains 15 residues. CDR3 bases: TGTGCCAGCAGTTCACTAGCGGGACCCTACAATGAGCAGTTCTTC. This translates into CASSSLAGPYNEQFF.

This clonotype was seen ten or more times. The rearrangement joins TRBV7-3 to TRBJ2-3; TRBD2 might be the D (6 bases). The CDR3 is made up of 14 amino acids. Trimming cost V 5 bases and J 1 base, with 10 bases left between them. The germline V gene has CDR1 SGHTA and CDR2 FQGTGA. Written as DNA, the CDR3 is TGTGCCAGCAGCGACGGGACTGGCACAGATACGCAGTATTTT. It yields the protein CASSDGTGTDTQYF.

V is TRBV6-1 and J is TRBJ1-2; the match to TRBD1 covers 9 bases. The CDR3 spans 14 residues. Looked up from germline, CDR1 is MNHNS and CDR2 is SASEGT. After removal of 10 bases from V and 4 bases from J, the junction contained 10 bases not matched to a gene. The CDR3 protein is CATMPQGAIYGYTF. The CDR3 coding sequence is TGTGCCACTATGCCACAGGGGGCTATCTATGGCTACACCTTC.

The sample holds a few counts of this clonotype. This chain links TRBV9 with TRBJ2-5; D call uncertain. This CDR3 is built from 17 residues. CDR1 is SGDLS, CDR2 YYNGEE, per germline. Trimming took 0 bases from V and 2 from J, leaving 17 bases between them. The CDR3 sequence is CASSVGPSGVLQETQYF. CDR3 nucleotides: TGTGCCAGCAGCGTAGGACCTTCGGGCGTCCTACAAGAGACCCAGTACTTC. The full variable domain, in which reference TRBV9 and TRBJ2-5 provide the parts outside the CDR3, is DSGVTQTPKHLITATGQRVTLRCSPRSGDLSVYWYQQSLDQGLQFLIQYYNGEERAKGNILERFSAQQFPDLHSELNLSSLELGDSALYFCASSVGPSGVLQETQYFGPGTRLLVL.

The chain couples TRBV3-1 to TRBJ2-1; D could derive from TRBD1 or TRBD2 (6 bases each). CDR3 length equals 16 residues. CDR1 is LGHDT and CDR2 is YNNKEL in the germline V gene (reference sequence). Trimming took off 8 bases at V and 2 bases at J, with 19 bases between the two ends. This CDR3 is CASGPIRGDTYNEQFF. The DNA of the CDR3 is TGTGCCAGCGGCCCCATAAGGGGGGACACCTACAATGAGCAGTTCTTC.

Here the CDR3 reads CASSLAVPDTQYF. The CDR3 DNA is TGTGCCAGCAGCTTAGCGGTCCCAGATACGCAGTATTTT. The chain uses TRBV7-6 and TRBJ2-3; D is undetermined. Germline CDR1 is SGHVS and CDR2 is FNYEAQ. This CDR3 contains 13 residues. Trimming removed 0 bases at V and 4 bases at J, with 5 bases between.

The genes are TRBV20-1 and TRBJ2-1; TRBD2 matches at 8 bases. CDR3 length: 14 residues. Germline V gives CDR1 DFQATT, CDR2 SNEGSKA (reference sequence). The CDR3 DNA reads TGCAGCGCTTATCCGGTAGCGGGGAAGAATGAGCAGTTCTTC. Its translation: CSAYPVAGKNEQFF.

This clonotype was detected many times. The chain is built from TRBV20-1 and TRBJ2-3; D remains ambiguous. The CDR3 extends over 15 amino acids. CDR1 is DFQATT and CDR2 is SNEGSKA in the germline V gene (reference sequence). V shed 3 bases and J shed 0 bases, with 13 bases lying between them. This CDR3 is CSARNAASSTDTQYF. The CDR3 DNA is TGCAGTGCTAGGAACGCGGCGTCTAGCACAGATACGCAGTATTTT.

The table lists this clonotype with a few counts. The rearrangement links TRBV20-1 to TRBJ1-2; D not resolved. V gave up 3 bases and J gave up 6 bases, with 14 bases separating them. Germline CDR1 DFQATT, CDR2 SNEGSKA (reference sequence). This CDR3 is 13 amino acids long. CDR3 residues: CSASRFATDGYTF. The CDR3 bases are TGCAGTGCTAGTAGGTTTGCAACCGATGGCTACACCTTC.

This clonotype was seen a single time. The rearrangement joins TRBV7-3 to TRBJ2-7, with TRBD2 matching 12 bases. CDR1 and CDR2 from the germline V gene are SGHTA and FQGTGA. The CDR3 is made up of 16 amino acids. V shed 5 bases, J shed 7 bases, and the junction held 12 bases outside the gene matches. CDR3 amino acids: CASSRTSGAEGDEQYF. DNA of the CDR3: TGTGCCAGCAGCCGGACTAGCGGGGCTGAGGGTGATGAGCAGTACTTC.

This clonotype was recorded a few times. This chain uses TRBV12-3 or TRBV12-4 with TRBJ2-5; D gene unclear. With 8 bases removed from V and 0 bases from J, the gap between germline ends came to 10 bases. The CDR3 spans 13 residues. In DNA, the CDR3 is TGTGCCAGCGGTCTAGACGACCAAGAGACCCAGTACTTC. Translation: CASGLDDQETQYF.

The chain couples TRBV2 to TRBJ2-1; TRBD1 might be the D (6 bases). In germline, CDR1 is SNHLY, CDR2 FYNNEI. CDR3 length: 11 amino acids. Trimming removed 6 bases at V and 8 bases at J, with 8 bases between. CDR3 nucleotides: TGTGCCAGCAGGGGGGCCGATGAGCAGTTCTTC. Its protein is CASRGADEQFF.

Notes on this clonotype: At one end the junction does not follow the germline gene, possibly because of a read error. This rearrangement joins TRBV7-9 to TRBJ2-7, with D unresolved. The J call is in doubt because the DNA end fits TRBJ2-5 better. In germline, CDR1 is SEHNR, CDR2 FQNEAQ (reference sequence). This CDR3 spans 14 amino acids. This CDR3 reads CASSVARLQETQYF. The CDR3 DNA is TGTGCCAGCAGCGTAGCTCGCTTACAAGAGACCCAGTACTTC.

CDR3 sequence reads: CASSYSRAGTGVREQFF. DNA for the CDR3: TGTGCCAGCAGTTACTCCCGGGCCGGGACAGGGGTACGGGAGCAGTTCTTC. The J gene is TRBJ2-1, the V gene TRBV6-5; 10 bases align to TRBD1. The V gene's germline CDR1 is MNHEY and CDR2 SVGAGI. Trimming cost V 0 bases and J 10 bases; bases outside gene matches: 12. The CDR3 consists of 17 residues.

This clonotype was recorded many times. The chain couples TRBV27 to TRBJ2-7; 10 nucleotides match TRBD1. The CDR3 is 15 amino acids. The ends lost 8 bases at V and 4 bases at J; junction bases unmatched: 11. Germline-derived CDR1 and CDR2 are MNHEY and SMNVEV (reference sequence). CDR3 in DNA: TGTGCCAGCTGGAGGGAAGGGACAGGGGAATACGAGCAGTACTTC. It yields the protein CASWREGTGEYEQYF.

The V and J genes are TRBV14 and TRBJ2-7, with D perhaps matching TRBD1 or TRBD2 (5 bases each). Germline assignment: CDR1 SGHDN and CDR2 FVKESK. The CDR3 extends over 16 amino acids. V was cut by 5 bases and J by 7 bases, with 24 bases left in between. CDR3 sequence: CASSWDPPGSYNEQYF. DNA for the CDR3: TGTGCCAGCAGCTGGGACCCGCCTGGGTCCTACAATGAGCAGTACTTC.

This clonotype was observed a handful of times. This rearrangement joins TRBV24-1 to TRBJ2-3; TRBD2 agrees at 12 bases. The CDR3 extends over 13 amino acids. Germline CDR1 and CDR2: KGHDR and SFDVKD. V gave up 10 bases and J gave up 3 bases; unmatched junction bases: 1. The CDR3: CATTSGRTDTQYF. The CDR3, as DNA: TGTGCCACTACTAGCGGGAGGACAGATACGCAGTATTTT.

The chain combines TRBV18 with TRBJ2-2; the D gene is possibly TRBD1 (6 bases). V shed 3 bases and J shed 3 bases, with 11 bases lying between them. The CDR3 extends over 15 amino acids. Per germline, CDR1 KGHSH and CDR2 LQKENI. CDR3 nucleotide sequence: TGTGCCAGCTCACCTCTTAACAGGGACACCGGGGAGCTGTTTTTT. Translated: CASSPLNRDTGELFF.

The V call is TRBV29-1, the J call TRBJ2-3; D uncertain. This CDR3 contains 12 residues. CDR1 and CDR2 from the germline V gene are SQVTM and ANQGSEA. V dropped 5 bases and J dropped 4 bases, with 10 bases sitting between them. CDR3 residues: CSVTSNADTQYF. The CDR3 coding sequence is TGCAGCGTTACATCTAACGCAGATACGCAGTATTTT.

The chain has TRBV18 and TRBJ1-2; no firm D call. V shed 2 bases and J shed 2 bases, with 12 bases lying between them. CDR3 length equals 15 residues. Germline V gene sequence: CDR1 KGHSH, CDR2 LQKENI. The CDR3, as DNA: TGTGCCAGCTCACCATTCCGGCAAGGCAACTATGGCTACACCTTC. This encodes CASSPFRQGNYGYTF. The variable domain in full, completed from reference TRBV18 and TRBJ1-2, reads NAGVMQNPRHLVRRRGQEARLRCSPMKGHSHVYWYRQLPEEGLKFMVYLQKENIIDESGMPKERFSAEFPKEGPSILRIQQVVRGDSAAYFCASSPFRQGNYGYTFGSGTRLTVV.

The sample holds a few counts of this clonotype. The gene calls are TRBV27 and TRBJ1-4; 7 bases agree with TRBD1. CDR1 is MNHEY, CDR2 SMNVEV, per germline (reference sequence). The CDR3 loop spans 15 amino acids. Germline trimming cut 5 bases from V and 8 bases from J; bases unmatched to any gene: 11. CDR3 bases: TGTGCCAGCAGTACCGTGACAGGGATCAACGAAAAACTGTTTTTT. Amino acids: CASSTVTGINEKLFF.

This chain joins TRBV7-9 and TRBJ2-1; 13 bases map to TRBD2. CDR1 and CDR2 from the germline V gene are SEHNR and FQNEAQ (reference sequence). The CDR3 is 15 residues long. The V segment lost 3 bases and the J segment 10 bases; nucleotides outside the gene matches: 6. CDR3 loop: CASSFTSGGAEEQFF. CDR3 nucleotide sequence: TGTGCCAGCAGCTTTACTAGCGGGGGGGCCGAAGAGCAGTTCTTC.